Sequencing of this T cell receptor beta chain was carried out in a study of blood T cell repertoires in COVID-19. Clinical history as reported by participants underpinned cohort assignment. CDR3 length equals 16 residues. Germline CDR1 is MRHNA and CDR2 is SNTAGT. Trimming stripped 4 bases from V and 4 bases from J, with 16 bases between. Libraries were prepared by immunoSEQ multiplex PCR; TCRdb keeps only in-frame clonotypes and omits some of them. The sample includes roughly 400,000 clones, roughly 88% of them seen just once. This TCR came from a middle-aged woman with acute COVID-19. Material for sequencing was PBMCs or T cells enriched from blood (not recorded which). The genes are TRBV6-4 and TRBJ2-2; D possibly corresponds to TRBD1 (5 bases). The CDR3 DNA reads TGTGCCAGCAGTGTCAGGGTCGGAACTATCACCGGGGAGCTGTTTTTT. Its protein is CASSVRVGTITGELFF.